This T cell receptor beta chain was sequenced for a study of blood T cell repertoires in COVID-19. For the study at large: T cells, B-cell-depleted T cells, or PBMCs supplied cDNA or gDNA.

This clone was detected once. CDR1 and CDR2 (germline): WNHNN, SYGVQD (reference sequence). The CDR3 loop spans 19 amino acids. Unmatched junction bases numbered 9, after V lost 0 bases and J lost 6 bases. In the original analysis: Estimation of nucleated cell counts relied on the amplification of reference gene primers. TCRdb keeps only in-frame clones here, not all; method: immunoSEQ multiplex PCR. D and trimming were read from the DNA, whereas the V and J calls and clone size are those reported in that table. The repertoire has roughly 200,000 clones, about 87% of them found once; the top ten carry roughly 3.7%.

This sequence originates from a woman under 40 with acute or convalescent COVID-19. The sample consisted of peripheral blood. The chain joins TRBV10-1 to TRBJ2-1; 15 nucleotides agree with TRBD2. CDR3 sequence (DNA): TGCGCCAGCAGTGAGTCGAGGGGACTAGCGGGAGGCCGCCCCAATGAGCAGTTCTTC. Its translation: CASSESRGLAGGRPNEQFF.